One sample yielded the 29 T cell receptor beta chains listed below, sequenced in a study of CD8 T cells in ankylosing spondylitis. Findings and limits, study-wide: A motif of eight or nine highly homologous TCR beta variants was seen as apparently characteristic of ankylosing spondylitis blood.

For these receptors, no antigen is known. TCRdb fed the 5' RACE reads into MiXCR, producing one record per CDR3 protein. The sample shows over 700,000 distinct CDR3 sequences, over 15% of them seen only once. The sample consisted of blood, either unsorted or a sorted T cell fraction (not recorded which). The receptors were gathered from a male donor with ankylosing spondylitis.

In this sample, this clonotype turned up a few times. CDR3 in amino acids: CASSWGLAVIQETQYF. CDR3 nucleotide sequence: TGCGCCAGCAGCTGGGGACTAGCCGTTATCCAAGAGACCCAGTACTTC. J is TRBJ2-5 and V is TRBV5-1; 9 bases align to TRBD2. The CDR3 contains 16 residues. The germline CDR1 and CDR2 sequences are SGHRS and YFSETQ. V lost 3 bases, J lost 1 base, and 7 bases stayed unmatched.

V and J are TRBV3-1 and TRBJ2-7; D is perhaps TRBD1 (6 bases). V was clipped by 0 bases and J by 2 bases, with 14 bases between them. Germline lookup yields CDR1 LGHDT and CDR2 YNNKEL (reference sequence). The CDR3 is 16 residues long. The CDR3, as DNA: TGTGCCAGCAGCCAAGACTCAGGGGCGAGACCCTACGAGCAGTACTTC. This sequence encodes CASSQDSGARPYEQYF.

Only one count was recorded for this clonotype. The rearrangement links TRBV4-3 to TRBJ2-3; 14 nucleotides align to TRBD2. The germline V gene has CDR1 LGHNA and CDR2 YSLEER. The CDR3 extends over 19 amino acids. Losses at the gene ends were 1 base for V and 2 bases for J; bases not matched to a gene: 8. CDR3 bases: TGCGCCAGCAGCCAAGGGCTGGGACTAGCGGGAGATTCCACAGATACGCAGTATTTT. The encoded protein is CASSQGLGLAGDSTDTQYF.

CDR3 loop: CASSSGQFTSGANVLTF. The CDR3 DNA reads TGTGCCAGCAGTTCGGGACAGTTCACCTCTGGGGCCAACGTCCTGACTTTC. The V and J genes are TRBV5-5 and TRBJ2-6; 7 bases line up with TRBD1. The CDR3 has 17 residues. Germline V CDR1 and CDR2: SGHKS, YYEKEE (reference sequence). With 5 bases clipped from V and 0 bases from J, the junction kept 8 bases outside the gene matches.

This clonotype was seen only a few times. The chain links TRBV6-1 to TRBJ1-1; D is unresolved. V lost 3 bases, J lost 0 bases, and 11 bases lay in between. In germline, CDR1 is MNHNS, CDR2 SASEGT. This CDR3 has 15 amino acids. The CDR3 coding sequence is TGTGCCAGCAGTGAGCCCCGCGGCCTGAACACTGAAGCTTTCTTT. Protein sequence: CASSEPRGLNTEAFF.

This clonotype was found a few times. The chain recombines TRBV4-2 with TRBJ1-6, with 10 nucleotides matching TRBD1. There are 15 residues in the CDR3. Germline V gives CDR1 LGHNA, CDR2 YNFKEQ. Trimming at V came to 0 bases and at J to 7 bases, leaving 0 bases not matched to a gene. DNA of the CDR3: TGTGCCAGCAGCCAAGAGACAGGGGGCAATTCACCCCTCCACTTT. Translated, it gives CASSQETGGNSPLHF.

This chain links TRBV6-5 with TRBJ2-6; TRBD1 might be the D (5 bases). The CDR3 is made up of 16 amino acids. V was cut by 2 bases and J by 0 bases, with 8 bases left in between. Germline assignment: CDR1 MNHEY and CDR2 SVGAGI. In DNA, the CDR3 is TGTGCCAGCAGTTACGACAGCCGCTCTGGGGCCAACGTCCTGACTTTC. The encoded protein is CASSYDSRSGANVLTF.

In its sample, this clonotype was seen a few times. The chain joins TRBV7-9 to TRBJ2-2; D unclear. Germline values: CDR1 SEHNR, CDR2 FQNEAQ (reference sequence). V gave up 1 base and J gave up 0 bases, with 3 bases separating them. This CDR3 is 14 amino acids long. Here the CDR3 reads CASSLETNTGELFF. CDR3 coding DNA: TGTGCCAGCAGCTTAGAGACGAACACCGGGGAGCTGTTTTTT.

V gene TRBV20-1 combines with J gene TRBJ2-2; 12 bases are a match to TRBD2. Trimming cost V 2 bases and J 4 bases; bases outside gene matches: 5. Per germline, CDR1 DFQATT and CDR2 SNEGSKA (reference sequence). The length of the CDR3 is 16 residues. The DNA of the CDR3 is TGCAGTGCTAGATCTAGCGGGGGGGACCTCACCGGGGAGCTGTTTTTT. Protein product: CSARSSGGDLTGELFF.

This clonotype was found a few times. V gene TRBV24-1 combines with J gene TRBJ2-3; 8 positions match TRBD1. V shed 4 bases and J 1 base; nucleotides not matched to a gene: 6. Germline V lookup: CDR1 KGHDR, CDR2 SFDVKD. The CDR3 contains 16 residues. CDR3 residues: CATSETGQGGTDTQYF. In nucleotides, the CDR3 is TGTGCCACCAGTGAGACAGGACAGGGCGGCACAGATACGCAGTATTTT.

This clonotype was found a few times. This CDR3 is CSAREGPGYNEQFF. CDR3 DNA: TGCAGTGCTAGAGAGGGGCCGGGATACAATGAGCAGTTCTTC. The V gene is TRBV20-1, the J gene TRBJ2-1; either TRBD1 or TRBD2 may fit D (5 bases each). This CDR3 spans 14 amino acids. Trimming pared 0 bases from V and 4 bases from J, leaving 10 bases between. The germline gives CDR1 DFQATT, CDR2 SNEGSKA (reference sequence).

The chain uses TRBV25-1 and TRBJ2-1; 11 bases map to TRBD2. The germline CDR1 and CDR2 sequences are MGHDK and SYGVNS. CDR3 size: 14 residues. V was clipped by 8 bases and J by 12 bases; unmatched bases: 12. CDR3 protein: CASGTSGGTVSQFF. CDR3 DNA sequence: TGTGCCAGCGGGACTAGCGGAGGGACCGTCTCGCAGTTCTTC.

In nucleotides, the CDR3 is TGCGCCAGCAGCTTGAACACGGGATCCGGTAATGAAAAACTGTTTTTT. Translating gives CASSLNTGSGNEKLFF. The chain employs TRBV5-1 and TRBJ1-4; D call uncertain. The V end was cut by 1 base, the J end by 4 bases, with 14 bases between. There are 16 residues in the CDR3. Germline-derived CDR1 and CDR2 are SGHRS and YFSETQ.

This clonotype showed up just a few times. The chain joins TRBV5-1 to TRBJ2-1; TRBD2 matches at 8 bases. The V segment lost 2 bases and the J segment 6 bases; nucleotides outside the gene matches: 4. The CDR3 is 14 residues long. Per germline, CDR1 SGHRS and CDR2 YFSETQ. The CDR3 reads CASSLSGRSNEQFF. The CDR3 bases are TGCGCCAGCAGCTTAAGCGGGAGATCCAATGAGCAGTTCTTC.

The chain is built from TRBV27 and TRBJ1-5; D gene uncertain. V lost 5 bases and J 2 bases, leaving 7 bases between the germline ends. The CDR3 spans 13 residues. Germline CDR1 MNHEY, CDR2 SMNVEV (reference sequence). The CDR3 sequence is CASSADGNQPQHF. In DNA, the CDR3 is TGTGCCAGCAGTGCGGACGGCAATCAGCCCCAGCATTTT.

This clonotype was seen ten or more times. V gene TRBV7-2 combines with J gene TRBJ2-2; D gene uncertain. Germline-derived CDR1 and CDR2 are SGHTA and FQGNSA. There are 13 residues in the CDR3. V gave up 2 bases and J gave up 3 bases, with 4 bases separating them. The CDR3 loop is CASSLTYTGELFF. The DNA for the CDR3 is TGTGCCAGCAGCTTAACCTACACCGGGGAGCTGTTTTTT.

The chain couples TRBV20-1 to TRBJ2-7, with TRBD1 matching over 7 bases. V lost 4 bases, J lost 2 bases, and 14 bases stayed unmatched. The CDR3 spans 16 residues. The germline gives CDR1 DFQATT, CDR2 SNEGSKA (reference sequence). This chain's CDR3 is CSATLPRGGFPYEQYF. Here the CDR3 DNA reads TGCAGTGCTACCCTCCCGAGAGGGGGCTTCCCCTACGAGCAGTACTTC.

This clonotype has at least ten counts. The V gene is TRBV18, the J gene TRBJ2-2; D is undetermined. V lost 1 base and J lost 1, with 4 bases in between. Germline V CDR1 and CDR2: KGHSH, LQKENI. This CDR3 contains 14 residues. DNA of the CDR3: TGTGCCAGCTCACCACTCGGGAACACCGGGGAGCTGTTTTTT. Encoded protein: CASSPLGNTGELFF.

The chain links TRBV4-1 to TRBJ2-2; weak D call: TRBD1 (6 bases). CDR1 is MGHRA and CDR2 is YSYEKL in the germline V gene. The CDR3 is 16 residues long. V was clipped by 0 bases and J by 5 bases, with 13 bases between them. In DNA, the CDR3 is TGCGCCAGCAGCCAAGAGGGCAGGGGCGCAACCGGGGAGCTGTTTTTT. This encodes CASSQEGRGATGELFF.

As concerns this clonotype: A read error is possible here, since a much larger clone lies one base away. This chain uses TRBV5-1 with TRBJ2-3; D might be TRBD1 (5 bases). Germline CDR1 reads SGHRS; CDR2 reads YFSETQ. The length of the CDR3 is 14 residues. V was cut by 4 bases and J by 0 bases, with 9 bases left in between. CDR3 nucleotides: TGCGCCAGCAGCCGACAGACAAGCACAGATACGCAGTATTTT. As protein: CASSRQTSTDTQYF.

A few counts support this clonotype. V is TRBV18 and J is TRBJ1-4; the D is unclear. Germline CDR1 reads KGHSH; CDR2 reads LQKENI. The V end lost 4 bases, the J end lost 4 bases, and 10 bases lay between the germline ends. The CDR3 is 14 residues long. In DNA, the CDR3 is TGTGCCAGCTCACAGGACGGGTTTAATGAAAAACTGTTTTTT. Translating it yields CASSQDGFNEKLFF.

The table lists this clonotype with a few counts. This sequence joins TRBV20-1 and TRBJ2-1, with no clear D. The CDR3 consists of 12 residues. Germline values: CDR1 DFQATT, CDR2 SNEGSKA (reference sequence). The V end was cut by 4 bases, the J end by 5 bases, with 9 bases between. CDR3 nucleotide sequence: TGCAGTGCTATCCGCGTTGACAATGAGCAGTTCTTC. Encoded protein: CSAIRVDNEQFF.

The chain uses TRBV25-1 and TRBJ2-3; D assignment may be TRBD1 or TRBD2 (5 bases each). The CDR3 has 15 residues. The V and J ends lost 1 base and 4 bases respectively, with 12 bases between them. The germline CDR1 and CDR2 sequences are MGHDK and SYGVNS. Here the CDR3 reads CASSEFGGFADTQYF. The DNA for the CDR3 is TGTGCCAGCAGTGAATTTGGGGGTTTCGCAGATACGCAGTATTTT.

J is TRBJ1-2 and V is TRBV20-1; D is unclear. Trimming shortened V by 5 bases and J by 2 bases, and 12 bases separated the two germline ends. The CDR3 has 13 residues. Looked up from germline, CDR1 is DFQATT and CDR2 is SNEGSKA (reference sequence). The CDR3 is CSAYPGGNYGYTF. The CDR3 nucleotides are TGCAGTGCTTACCCAGGAGGAAACTATGGCTACACCTTC.

This clonotype showed up just a few times. This chain connects TRBV12-3 or TRBV12-4 to TRBJ2-7; possibly TRBD2 for D (6 bases). V gave up 9 bases and J gave up 2 bases, with 17 bases separating them. The CDR3 sequence is 14 residues long. CDR3 loop: CASNPEGVAYEQYF. In nucleotides, the CDR3 is TGTGCCAGTAACCCGGAGGGAGTTGCCTACGAGCAGTACTTC.

This clonotype turned up a few times. The chain uses TRBV2 and TRBJ2-4, with D possibly TRBD1 on 6 matching bases. V dropped 6 bases and J dropped 7 bases, with 16 bases sitting between them. Germline V gives CDR1 SNHLY, CDR2 FYNNEI. The CDR3 has 14 residues. The CDR3 loop is CASRILQGANIQYF. The DNA of the CDR3 is TGTGCCAGCAGGATATTACAGGGAGCGAACATTCAGTACTTC.

This sequence joins TRBV3-1 and TRBJ1-1; no definite D call. CDR1 is LGHDT and CDR2 is YNNKEL in the germline V gene (reference sequence). The V end lost 2 bases, the J end lost 2 bases, and 9 bases lay between the germline ends. CDR3 length: 14 amino acids. This CDR3 reads CASSQTERNTEAFF. CDR3 nucleotides: TGTGCCAGCAGCCAAACAGAACGAAACACTGAAGCTTTCTTT.

The rearrangement links TRBV7-9 to TRBJ2-7; 7 bases align to TRBD1. The CDR3 consists of 15 residues. V lost 4 bases and J lost 0; bases outside the gene matches: 6. The V gene's germline CDR1 is SEHNR and CDR2 FQNEAQ (reference sequence). The CDR3 DNA sequence: TGTGCCAGCAGCTCGGACCGGGACAGCTCCTACGAGCAGTACTTC. As protein: CASSSDRDSSYEQYF.

CDR3 DNA: TGTGCCAGCAGCCGCATCGACTGGCGTGGCTACACCTTC. This encodes CASSRIDWRGYTF. The chain has TRBV6-1 and TRBJ1-2; unclear D gene. The CDR3 contains 13 residues. V was pared by 6 bases and J by 7 bases, with 15 bases between. In germline, CDR1 is MNHNS, CDR2 SASEGT.